A selection of T cell receptor beta chains follows, all from one sample in a study of cytomegalovirus exposure and HLA in healthy donors. TCRdb's table, derived via immunoSEQ multiplex PCR, lists solely in-frame clones and lacks some. The table records roughly 140,000 clones, 60% to 85% of them present only once. The material sequenced was PBMCs. The receptors here all came from a male donor in good health and CMV-seronegative. Each CDR3 is given with its conserved first and last residue. The D gene is left open where the match is weak. Size tells how often a clone was seen (once, few, many) or the class of an expanded clone, and some rows leave it out.

D gene: -
clone size: -
J gene: TRBJ1-1
V gene: TRBV9
CDR3 DNA: TGTGCCAGCAGCGCTACGTCCGCGAACACTGAAGCTTTCTTT
CDR3 protein: CASSATSANTEAFF

D gene: -
clone size: -
J gene: TRBJ1-3
V gene: TRBV6-5
CDR3 DNA: TGTGCCAGCAGTCAACTGGGAAACACCATATATTTT
CDR3 protein: CASSQLGNTIYF

D gene: TRBD1
clone size: -
J gene: TRBJ2-6
V gene: TRBV30
CDR3 DNA: TGTGCCTGGAGTAACCGGGACAGGGGGTCTGGGGCCAACGTCCTGACTTTC
CDR3 protein: CAWSNRDRGSGANVLTF

D gene: TRBD1
clone size: -
J gene: TRBJ2-1
V gene: TRBV4-2
CDR3 DNA: TGTGCCAGCAGCCAAGATCCATTAGGCCCCGGGACAGGGTATCATGAGCAGTTCTTC
CDR3 protein: CASSQDPLGPGTGYHEQFF

D gene: TRBD2
clone size: -
J gene: TRBJ2-7
V gene: TRBV5-1
CDR3 DNA: TGCGCCAGCAGCCTTAGCGGGGGCACCTACGAGCAGTACTTC
CDR3 protein: CASSLSGGTYEQYF

D gene: TRBD1
clone size: -
J gene: TRBJ1-1
V gene: TRBV4-3
CDR3 DNA: TGCGCCAGCAGTTCAGGGGGTATCGCTGAAGCTTTCTTT
CDR3 protein: CASSSGGIAEAFF

D gene: TRBD1
clone size: once
J gene: TRBJ2-6
V gene: TRBV7-9
CDR3 DNA: TGTGCCAGCAGCCCTGCGACAGGGGTGGACTCTGGGGCCAACGTCCTGACTTTC
CDR3 protein: CASSPATGVDSGANVLTF

D gene: TRBD1
clone size: -
J gene: TRBJ1-5
V gene: TRBV19
CDR3 DNA: TGTGCCAGTAGTATAGATATTAACAGGGGGCGCAGGGATCAGCCCCAGCATTTT
CDR3 protein: CASSIDINRGRRDQPQHF

D gene: TRBD1
clone size: -
J gene: TRBJ1-5
V gene: TRBV5-1
CDR3 DNA: TGCGCCAGCAGCCCTGGGGACAGTTCCTTCAATCAGCCCCAGCATTTT
CDR3 protein: CASSPGDSSFNQPQHF

D gene: -
clone size: few
J gene: TRBJ2-7
V gene: TRBV27
CDR3 DNA: TGTGCCAGCAGTCCCGCGGGCTCCTACGAGCAGTACTTC
CDR3 protein: CASSPAGSYEQYF

D gene: -
clone size: -
J gene: TRBJ2-1
V gene: TRBV7-9
CDR3 DNA: TGTGCCAGCAGCTTATCGGCCTACAATGAGCAGTTCTTC
CDR3 protein: CASSLSAYNEQFF

D gene: -
clone size: -
J gene: TRBJ1-2
V gene: TRBV19
CDR3 DNA: TGTGCCAGTAGTGCTCTACCACACAGGGTCCGTGGCTACACCTTC
CDR3 protein: CASSALPHRVRGYTF

D gene: -
clone size: -
J gene: TRBJ2-7
V gene: TRBV27
CDR3 DNA: TGTGCCAGCAGTCCCCGGACAGTGCTTTCCTACGAGCAGTACTTC
CDR3 protein: CASSPRTVLSYEQYF

D gene: -
clone size: -
J gene: TRBJ1-1
V gene: TRBV30
CDR3 DNA: TGTGCCTGGAGTGTGAGGTTTACTTCGGGGACTGAAGCTTTCTTT
CDR3 protein: CAWSVRFTSGTEAFF

D gene: -
clone size: -
J gene: TRBJ1-5
V gene: TRBV13
CDR3 DNA: TGTGCCAGCAGCTCACGGTTAATGAGGAATCAGCCCCAGCATTTT
CDR3 protein: CASSSRLMRNQPQHF

D gene: -
clone size: -
J gene: TRBJ2-1
V gene: TRBV5-1
CDR3 DNA: TGCGCCAGCAGCTTGGATTCTTACAATGAGCAGTTCTTC
CDR3 protein: CASSLDSYNEQFF

D gene: -
clone size: few
J gene: TRBJ2-7
V gene: TRBV29-1
CDR3 DNA: TGCAGCGCCAGACTAGGGACCTACGAGCAGTACTTC
CDR3 protein: CSARLGTYEQYF

D gene: -
clone size: -
J gene: TRBJ2-7
V gene: TRBV7-9
CDR3 DNA: TGTTCCAGCAGCTTAGGTTCGGGGAGTTCCTACGAGCAGTACTTC
CDR3 protein: CSSSLGSGSSYEQYF

D gene: TRBD1
clone size: -
J gene: TRBJ2-7
V gene: TRBV15
CDR3 DNA: TGTGCCACCAGCAGAACGGGACAGGGTTTTTTTGAAAGTTACGAGCAGTACTTC
CDR3 protein: CATSRTGQGFFESYEQYF

D gene: -
clone size: -
J gene: TRBJ1-5
V gene: TRBV4-1
CDR3 DNA: TGCGCCAGCAGCCATATAGATAGCAATCAGCCCCAGCATTTT
CDR3 protein: CASSHIDSNQPQHF

D gene: TRBD1
clone size: -
J gene: TRBJ1-1
V gene: TRBV5-1
CDR3 DNA: TGCGCCAGCAGCCGTACAGGGGTGAGTAACACTGAAGCTTTCTTT
CDR3 protein: CASSRTGVSNTEAFF

D gene: -
clone size: -
J gene: TRBJ1-3
V gene: TRBV25-1
CDR3 DNA: TGTGCCAGCAGTTCGGACTGGCGAGGAAACACCATATATTTT
CDR3 protein: CASSSDWRGNTIYF

D gene: TRBD1
clone size: -
J gene: TRBJ1-2
V gene: TRBV19
CDR3 DNA: TGTGCCAGTAGTACCTACAAGAACCGGGACAGGGGGCGAAGGAGTTTTGGCTACACCTTC
CDR3 protein: CASSTYKNRDRGRRSFGYTF

D gene: TRBD2
clone size: -
J gene: TRBJ2-3
V gene: TRBV2
CDR3 DNA: TGTACCAGCACTTCGCTAGCGGGGGGCGCAGATACGCAGTATTTT
CDR3 protein: CTSTSLAGGADTQYF

D gene: TRBD2
clone size: -
J gene: TRBJ2-1
V gene: TRBV29-1
CDR3 DNA: TGCAGCGTTGAGAGGCGGGGGAGATACTTCTTC
CDR3 protein: CSVERRGRYFF

D gene: TRBD1
clone size: once
J gene: TRBJ2-3
V gene: TRBV27
CDR3 DNA: TGTGCCAGCACTAGACAGGGGATGGGCACAGATACGCAGTATTTT
CDR3 protein: CASTRQGMGTDTQYF

D gene: TRBD1
clone size: -
J gene: TRBJ1-2
V gene: TRBV5-5
CDR3 DNA: TGTGCCAGCAGCAAGACAGGGGCTCCTGGCTACACCTTC
CDR3 protein: CASSKTGAPGYTF

D gene: TRBD1
clone size: -
J gene: TRBJ2-7
V gene: TRBV5-6
CDR3 DNA: TGTGCCAGCAGCTACACCGGGACAGGCTCCTACGAGCAGTACTTC
CDR3 protein: CASSYTGTGSYEQYF

D gene: -
clone size: -
J gene: TRBJ1-2
V gene: TRBV4-3
CDR3 DNA: TGCGCCAGCAGCCGAACGCCGGCAGGGAACTATGGCTACACCTTC
CDR3 protein: CASSRTPAGNYGYTF

D gene: TRBD1
clone size: -
J gene: TRBJ1-4
V gene: TRBV29-1
CDR3 DNA: TGCAGCGTTAAACCCGCAGGGGGCTTAGGAGAAAAACTGTTTTTT
CDR3 protein: CSVKPAGGLGEKLFF

D gene: -
clone size: -
J gene: TRBJ2-3
V gene: TRBV5-1
CDR3 DNA: TGCGCCAGCAGCTTGTTAGGGGTCACAGATACGCAGTATTTT
CDR3 protein: CASSLLGVTDTQYF

D gene: TRBD2
clone size: -
J gene: TRBJ2-7
V gene: TRBV9
CDR3 DNA: TGTGCCAGCAGCGTAGGACTAGCGGGGGAGCAGTACTTC
CDR3 protein: CASSVGLAGEQYF

D gene: -
clone size: -
J gene: TRBJ2-2
V gene: TRBV5-1
CDR3 DNA: TGCGCCAGCAGCCCAGGGTTTCGTAACACCGGGGAGCTGTTTTTT
CDR3 protein: CASSPGFRNTGELFF

D gene: TRBD1
clone size: -
J gene: TRBJ2-4
V gene: TRBV5-6
CDR3 DNA: TGTGCCAGTCAGGGGGTACGGGGCAAAAACATTCAGTACTTC
CDR3 protein: CASQGVRGKNIQYF

D gene: TRBD1
clone size: few
J gene: TRBJ2-1
V gene: TRBV7-2
CDR3 DNA: TGTGCCAGCAGCCGGGGACAGGGCTCCTACAATGAGCAGTTCTTC
CDR3 protein: CASSRGQGSYNEQFF

D gene: -
clone size: -
J gene: TRBJ2-7
V gene: TRBV13
CDR3 DNA: TGTGCCAGCAGCCAAGGGAGGACCTCCGCCTACGAGCAGTACTTC
CDR3 protein: CASSQGRTSAYEQYF

D gene: -
clone size: -
J gene: TRBJ2-3
V gene: TRBV13
CDR3 DNA: TGTGCCAGCAGCCCCCGGCGGCGGAGCGGGAGCACAGATACGCAGTATTTT
CDR3 protein: CASSPRRRSGSTDTQYF

D gene: -
clone size: -
J gene: TRBJ1-1
V gene: TRBV27
CDR3 DNA: TGTGCCAGCAGTCGGGGTTCTGGTATCACTGAAGCTTTCTTT
CDR3 protein: CASSRGSGITEAFF

D gene: TRBD2
clone size: -
J gene: TRBJ2-2
V gene: TRBV18
CDR3 DNA: TGTGCCAGCTCACCACCGGGACTAGTTCGCGACGGGGAGCTGTTTTTT
CDR3 protein: CASSPPGLVRDGELFF

D gene: -
clone size: few
J gene: TRBJ1-3
V gene: TRBV19
CDR3 DNA: TGTGCCAGTTACAGGGACGCCGGAAACACCATATATTTT
CDR3 protein: CASYRDAGNTIYF

D gene: TRBD2
clone size: -
J gene: TRBJ2-3
V gene: TRBV15
CDR3 DNA: TGTGCCACCAGCGATACCATAGCGGGCCCCACAGATACGCAGTATTTT
CDR3 protein: CATSDTIAGPTDTQYF

D gene: TRBD1
clone size: -
J gene: TRBJ2-7
V gene: TRBV2
CDR3 DNA: TGTGCCAGCAGTTTGGAGACAGGGGGCCACGAGCAGTACTTC
CDR3 protein: CASSLETGGHEQYF

D gene: TRBD2
clone size: -
J gene: TRBJ2-3
V gene: TRBV30
CDR3 DNA: TGTGCCTGGAGTGTACGGGGTAGCGGGAGCCCAGATACGCAGTATTTT
CDR3 protein: CAWSVRGSGSPDTQYF